This T cell receptor beta chain was retrieved from a study of siplizumab effects on memory and regulatory T cells. Overall study findings and caveats: Solely a minor proportion of alloreactive clones could be assigned to unstimulated subsets. Mappable alloreactive CD4+ clones averaged 68.8% Treg-derived with siplizumab versus under 30% in controls. Siplizumab significantly lowered the alloreactive sequences that could be traced to unstimulated CD4+ memory cells.

As to this clone: Its antigen is not identified.

Profiling relied on immunoSEQ multiplex PCR, and the TCRdb table lists in-frame clones only, not all of them. The sample lists 100,000 or so clones; about 94% were seen once. The CDR3 has 15 residues. V gave up 2 bases and J gave up 3 bases; unmatched junction bases: 5. Germline lookup yields CDR1 MNHNS and CDR2 SASEGT. This chain connects TRBV6-1 to TRBJ2-3; 7 nucleotides line up with TRBD2. The sequencing sample was made of non-Treg CD4+ T cells sorted from blood. The clonotype was recovered from a human donor in good health. Here the CDR3 reads CASSELRRGTDTQYF. CDR3 DNA: TGTGCCAGCAGTGAATTGCGGCGGGGGACAGATACGCAGTATTTT.